The rows below give T cell receptor beta chains drawn from one sample of a study of identical twins. TCRdb ran MiXCR on the 5' RACE reads and lists one entry per CDR3 protein. The sample gives fewer than 550,000 distinct CDR3 sequences, roughly an eighth of which show up once; more than 0.8% is in the top ten. This same sample was also part of a study on yellow fever vaccine responses in identical twins.

The sequencing input was CD4+ T cells sorted from blood. These receptors were collected from a woman under 30 in good health. CDR3s include the opening cysteine and the closing phenylalanine or tryptophan. A D gene is named only where the DNA matches it firmly. Not every row has a clone size; where given, it reads once, few, many or a size class.

v_call	d_call	clone_size	j_call	cdr3_nt	cdr3_aa
TRBV6-5	-	once	TRBJ1-1	TGTGCCAGCAGTTACTCGTCAGTCCCTCCCGCTGAAGCTTTCTTT	CASSYSSVPPAEAFF
TRBV15	-	few	TRBJ2-5	TGTGCCACCAGCAGTCAGAAAGAGACCCAGTACTTC	CATSSQKETQYF
TRBV11-2	-	-	TRBJ2-1	TGTGCCAGCAGCTTAGTAGTCGGCGCCGTAGCGGACAATGAGCAGTTCTTC	CASSLVVGAVADNEQFF
TRBV7-8	TRBD1	many	TRBJ2-5	TGTGCCAGCAGCTTAGCGAGGGACAGGGAAAAGACCCAGTACTTC	CASSLARDREKTQYF
TRBV5-1	TRBD2	few	TRBJ2-1	TGCGCCAGCAGCTCCCCCCCCTCGACTAGCGGGTTCTACAATGAGCAGTTCTTC	CASSSPPSTSGFYNEQFF
TRBV7-2	TRBD1	few	TRBJ2-2	TGTGCCAGCAGCTTAGCCGGGACAGCCCCCGGGGAGCTGTTTTTT	CASSLAGTAPGELFF
TRBV6-5	TRBD1	few	TRBJ2-7	TGTGCCAGCAGTTTCCCACAGGGGCGGCAGTACTTC	CASSFPQGRQYF
TRBV28	TRBD1	-	TRBJ2-6	TGTGCCAGCAGTCGACGGGGCAGGGGGACAGCGGGGGCCAACGTCCTGACTTTC	CASSRRGRGTAGANVLTF
TRBV25-1	TRBD1	few	TRBJ1-6	TGTGCCACCAGCACAGGGGGCCCTTCACCCCTCCACTTT	CATSTGGPSPLHF
TRBV7-2	TRBD2	few	TRBJ2-3	TGTGCCAGCAGCCCCTCTAGCGGGGGACGAGGAGATACGCAGTATTTT	CASSPSSGGRGDTQYF
TRBV24-1	TRBD1	many	TRBJ2-1	TGTGCCACCAGTGATTTGTCTGGGGTTGGGACAGGGGCTCGTAATGAGCAGTTCTTC	CATSDLSGVGTGARNEQFF
TRBV6-4	-	few	TRBJ2-7	TGTGCCAGCAGTGACTGCAGTCGCCTTGCAGGATACGAGCAGTACTTC	CASSDCSRLAGYEQYF
TRBV30	TRBD1	few	TRBJ2-5	TGTGCCTGGACCCAGGGGGCTAGAGAGACCCAGTACTTC	CAWTQGARETQYF
TRBV4-1	-	few	TRBJ2-1	TGCGCCAGCAGCCAAGATCGGGGGAGGGGGCGTTACAATGAGCAGTTCTTC	CASSQDRGRGRYNEQFF
TRBV7-2	-	few	TRBJ2-7	TGTGCCAGCAGTCCAGAGGCAGGATCCCCCTACGAGCAGTACTTC	CASSPEAGSPYEQYF
TRBV7-9	TRBD1	few	TRBJ1-1	TGTGCCAGCAGCTTTTTAACAGGGGGAAAGACCACTGAAGCTTTCTTT	CASSFLTGGKTTEAFF
TRBV7-9	-	-	TRBJ2-7	TGTGCCAGCAGCTTAACGGGTTCGGTCGAGCAGTACTTC	CASSLTGSVEQYF
TRBV4-2	-	-	TRBJ2-2	TGTGCCAGCAGCCCTCGCAAGGGGGACACCGGGGAGCTGTTTTTT	CASSPRKGDTGELFF
TRBV7-2	-	few	TRBJ2-7	TGTGCCAGCAGCTACAGACAGGACACCTACGAGCAGTACTTC	CASSYRQDTYEQYF
TRBV4-1	-	-	TRBJ2-7	TGCGCCAGCAGCCAAGCCACTCGCTACGAGCAGTACTTC	CASSQATRYEQYF
TRBV25-1	-	few	TRBJ1-3	TGTGCCAGCAGTTCCTCGACAAGCTCTGGAAACACCATATATTTT	CASSSSTSSGNTIYF
TRBV7-8	-	-	TRBJ2-2	TGTGCCAGCAGCGCTACTAGATCCGGGGAGCTGTTTTTT	CASSATRSGELFF
TRBV5-1	TRBD1	-	TRBJ1-1	TGCGCCAGTAACCGGGACAGATCAACTGAAGCTTTCTTT	CASNRDRSTEAFF
TRBV27	-	few	TRBJ2-1	TGTGCCAGCAGTTTATCGATGTCCTACAATGAGCAGTTCTTC	CASSLSMSYNEQFF
TRBV2	TRBD2	few	TRBJ2-1	TGTGCCAGCAGTGAAAGGGACTACGTCGATGAGCAGTTCTTC	CASSERDYVDEQFF
TRBV5-1	-	few	TRBJ1-2	TGCGCCAGCAGCTTACGGAAAGTGGCAGAAGGGTTCTATGGCTACACCTTC	CASSLRKVAEGFYGYTF
TRBV29-1	TRBD1	-	TRBJ2-3	TGCAGCGTTGTAACAGGGGCCGATACGCAGTATTTT	CSVVTGADTQYF
TRBV7-9	TRBD1	few	TRBJ2-7	TGTGCCAGCAGCCGTAGCCCGGGACAGGACGACTACGAGCAGTACTTC	CASSRSPGQDDYEQYF
TRBV6-5	TRBD1	-	TRBJ2-7	TGTGCCAGCAGTTACGAAAAAGGGACAGGGGATCACTACGAGCAGTACTTC	CASSYEKGTGDHYEQYF
TRBV20-1	-	-	TRBJ1-2	TGCAGTGCCCCAACGCCCACGGGCTACACCTTC	CSAPTPTGYTF
TRBV10-3	-	few	TRBJ1-1	TGTGCCATCAGTGAGTCGTGGATGCGGGACACTGAAGCTTTCTTT	CAISESWMRDTEAFF
TRBV12-3/TRBV12-4	-	-	TRBJ1-2	TGTGCCAGCAGTTTAGCGCAGGGACACGACTATGGCTACACCTTC	CASSLAQGHDYGYTF
TRBV5-1	-	many	TRBJ1-2	TGCGCCAGCAGCTTGGCTGAGAACTATGGCTACACCTTC	CASSLAENYGYTF
TRBV20-1	TRBD2	few	TRBJ2-7	TGCAGCTCCCGCGTGGCGGGGGGGTACGAGCAGTACTTC	CSSRVAGGYEQYF
TRBV6-1	-	few	TRBJ1-2	TGTGCCAGCAGTCCACCGGGGGGCTGGGGCTACACCTTC	CASSPPGGWGYTF
TRBV5-1	TRBD2	many	TRBJ2-5	TGCGCCAGCAGCGGAGGACTAGCGGGGGGGCTACAAGAGACCCAGTACTTC	CASSGGLAGGLQETQYF
TRBV6-2/TRBV6-3	-	few	TRBJ2-7	TGTGCCAGCATCTTACAGGCAGGATCCTACGAGCAGTACTTC	CASILQAGSYEQYF
TRBV2	TRBD2	few	TRBJ2-7	TGTGCCAGCAGTGCCCCGTGGGGCGGGGGCTCCTACGAGCAGTACTTC	CASSAPWGGGSYEQYF
TRBV19	-	-	TRBJ1-5	TGTGCCAGTAGTATATCAGGTCAGCCCCAGCATTTT	CASSISGQPQHF
TRBV24-1	-	few	TRBJ1-4	TGTGCCACCAGTGATGGAGGGGGGAAAGGAGAAAAACTGTTTTTT	CATSDGGGKGEKLFF
TRBV7-8	-	-	TRBJ2-3	TGTGCCAGCAGGGGACGGGTTGCAGATACGCAGTATTTT	CASRGRVADTQYF
TRBV12-3/TRBV12-4	-	-	TRBJ2-2	TGTGCCATCAGTTTGTCGGTAGGGGGAACGTACACCGGGGAGCTGTTTTTT	CAISLSVGGTYTGELFF
TRBV20-1	TRBD1	once	TRBJ1-1	TGCAGTGCTAGAGTTACAGGGGGGAACACTGAAGCTTTCTTT	CSARVTGGNTEAFF
TRBV20-1	TRBD2	many	TRBJ2-5	TGCAGTGCTAACCGAGCGGGAGCGGGTGGGGAGACCCAGTACTTC	CSANRAGAGGETQYF
TRBV9	-	few	TRBJ2-7	TGTGCCAGCAGCGTAGAGTCAGGGGGGACCTACGAGCAGTACTTC	CASSVESGGTYEQYF
TRBV7-9	-	-	TRBJ1-4	TGTGCCAGCAGCTTAGGGAGAACAACTAATGAAAAACTGTTTTTT	CASSLGRTTNEKLFF
TRBV20-1	-	-	TRBJ2-1	TGCAGTGCTAGTCGCGACAGTAACAATGAGCAGTTCTTC	CSASRDSNNEQFF
TRBV12-3/TRBV12-4	TRBD1	-	TRBJ1-5	TGTGCCAGCAGCTCTACAGGGGGAGTCGGCCAGCCCCAGCATTTT	CASSSTGGVGQPQHF
TRBV7-9	TRBD2	many	TRBJ2-3	TGTGCCAGCAGCACCGGGACTAGCGGGACAGATACGCAGTATTTT	CASSTGTSGTDTQYF